The 6 T cell receptor beta chains below were found in one sample sequenced in a study of immune cell composition in non-small cell lung cancer. TCRdb keeps only in-frame clones here, not all; method: immunoSEQ multiplex PCR. The sample lists 4,000 to 5,500 clones, around 83% occurring once. The sequencing sample was made of lung tumor tissue. The source of these receptors is a human donor with non-small cell lung cancer.

V gene TRBV14 combines with J gene TRBJ2-2; no clear D gene. The CDR3 loop spans 13 amino acids. CDR1 and CDR2 from the germline V gene are SGHDN and FVKESK. Trimming removed 4 bases at V and 4 bases at J, with 7 bases between. Here the CDR3 DNA reads TGTGCCAGCAGCCCGGCTCTCACCGGGGAGCTGTTTTTT. It is translated as CASSPALTGELFF.

The chain joins TRBV21-1 to TRBJ2-7; the table assigns TRBD1, which was not confirmed against the DNA. TRBV21-1 is deemed a pseudogene. CDR3 length: 16 amino acids. CDR3 coding DNA: TGTGCCAGCACCGAACTTCCGACAGGGGCAGGTGCCGAGCAGTACTTC. This sequence encodes CASTELPTGAGAEQYF.

This clone was observed a single time. The chain combines TRBV6-5 with TRBJ2-7, with D perhaps TRBD2 (5 bases). CDR3 length equals 13 residues. CDR1 is MNHEY, CDR2 SVGAGI, per germline. V shed 5 bases and J shed 2 bases, with 10 bases lying between them. For the CDR3, the DNA is TGTGCCAGCAGTGAGGGAACAACCTACGAGCAGTACTTC. Protein: CASSEGTTYEQYF.

This clone was seen a single time. The V gene is TRBV2, the J gene TRBJ1-1, with D uncertain. Germline V lookup: CDR1 SNHLY, CDR2 FYNNEI. Trimming left V 9 bases short and J 1 base short, with 18 bases between. CDR3 length: 15 residues. In DNA form, the CDR3 reads TGTGCCAGTCAACGGGCCTCGGGAAGGAACACTGAAGCTTTCTTT. The encoded protein is CASQRASGRNTEAFF. Based on the CDR3 plus reference TRBV2 and TRBJ1-1, the full variable domain is EPEVTQTPSHQVTQMGQEVILRCVPISNHLYFYWYRQILGQKVEFLVSFYNNEISEKSEIFDDQFSVERPDGSNFTLKIRSTKLEDSAMYFCASQRASGRNTEAFFGQGTRLTVV.

The chain uses TRBV21-1 and TRBJ2-5; the table's D call, TRBD1, was not checked against the DNA. TRBV21-1 is annotated as a pseudogene. This CDR3 comprises 15 residues. The CDR3 is CASRGRDRGRETQYF. The DNA of the CDR3 is TGTGCCAGCAGGGGCAGGGACAGGGGGCGAGAGACCCAGTACTTC.

The chain uses TRBV7-3 and TRBJ2-1; 11 bases align to TRBD1. V lost 1 base, J lost 9 bases, and 5 bases stayed unmatched. The germline gives CDR1 SGHTA, CDR2 FQGTGA. This CDR3 is 15 amino acids long. Here the CDR3 DNA reads TGTGCCAGCAGCTTAAGGGGACAGGGGGGGGGTGAGCAGTTCTTC. Encoded protein: CASSLRGQGGGEQFF.